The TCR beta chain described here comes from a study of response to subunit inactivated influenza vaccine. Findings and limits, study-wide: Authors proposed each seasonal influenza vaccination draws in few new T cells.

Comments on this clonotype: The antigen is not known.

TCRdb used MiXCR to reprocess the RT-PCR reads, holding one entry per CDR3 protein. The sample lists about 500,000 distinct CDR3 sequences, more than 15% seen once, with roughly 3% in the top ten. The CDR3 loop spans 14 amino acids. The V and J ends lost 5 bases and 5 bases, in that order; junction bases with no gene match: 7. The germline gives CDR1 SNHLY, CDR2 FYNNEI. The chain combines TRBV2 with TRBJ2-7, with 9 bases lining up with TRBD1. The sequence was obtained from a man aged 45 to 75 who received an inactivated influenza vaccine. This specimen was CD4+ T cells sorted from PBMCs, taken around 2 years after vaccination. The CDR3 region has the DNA TGTGCCAGCAGTTTCGGGACAGGGAAAAACGAGCAGTACTTC. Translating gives CASSFGTGKNEQYF.